This TCR beta chain came from a study of CD8 T cells in ankylosing spondylitis. Study-wide findings and caveats: For ankylosing spondylitis blood, a TCR beta motif of 7 or 8 highly homologous variants appeared characteristic. According to the report, clones linked to the disease were significantly enriched in matched synovial fluid samples taken from ankylosing spondylitis patients.

Regarding this clonotype: The antigen remains unidentified.

TCRdb itself ran the 5' RACE reads through MiXCR, one entry per CDR3 protein. Found here are more than 150,000 distinct CDR3 sequences, around a tenth of them singletons; the top ten hold about 27%. The sequence was collected from a male donor with ankylosing spondylitis or in good health (not recorded which). Sample: blood, either unsorted or a sorted T cell fraction (not recorded which).

The CDR3 region is CASSQEVGTATGELFF. DNA for the CDR3: TGCGCCAGCAGCCAAGAAGTGGGGACAGCCACCGGGGAGCTGTTTTTT. The chain uses TRBV4-1 and TRBJ2-2; 7 nucleotides agree with TRBD1. Germline V gene sequence: CDR1 MGHRA, CDR2 YSYEKL. After removal of 0 bases from V and 4 bases from J, the junction contained 5 bases not matched to a gene. The CDR3 consists of 16 residues.